Presented here are 22 T cell receptor beta chains from one specimen sequenced in a study of T cells in Graves' hyperthyroidism and ophthalmopathy. Authors of the study amplified TCR beta CDR3 regions from RNA transcripts. HTBI primers were used for first-round RT-PCR of the TCR CDR3. TCRdb passed the multiplex PCR reads through MiXCR, listing each CDR3 protein once. Of 300,000 to 400,000 distinct CDR3 sequences in the sample, about 20% were seen once. Material for sequencing was blood. These TCRs come from a woman in her fifties or sixties with Graves' hyperthyroidism.

A few counts support this clonotype. The chain joins TRBV18 to TRBJ2-3; D possibly corresponds to TRBD2 (6 bases). Germline lookup yields CDR1 KGHSH and CDR2 LQKENI. CDR3 length: 17 residues. Deletions cut 1 base from V and 0 bases from J, with 14 bases between. The CDR3 coding sequence is TGTGCCAGCTCACCACGGGAGGCCGAAACTAGCACAGATACGCAGTATTTT. It encodes CASSPREAETSTDTQYF.

The V and J genes are TRBV6-9 and TRBJ1-5; the match to TRBD1 covers 12 bases. The length of the CDR3 is 15 residues. The V and J ends lost 4 bases and 4 bases, in that order; junction bases with no gene match: 2. CDR1 MNHGY and CDR2 SVAAGI come from the germline V gene. The CDR3 region is CASSSGQGANQPQHF. As DNA, the CDR3 is TGTGCCAGCAGTTCGGGACAGGGGGCAAATCAGCCCCAGCATTTT.

In this sample, this clonotype turned up a few times. This rearrangement joins TRBV28 to TRBJ2-7; 9 nucleotides agree with TRBD1. The CDR3 has 15 amino acids. V lost 5 bases to trimming and J lost 2 bases; unmatched junction nucleotides: 7. Germline loops: CDR1 MDHEN, CDR2 SYDVKM. The CDR3 spells CASSGGTGLAYEQYF. The DNA of the CDR3 is TGTGCCAGCAGTGGGGGGACAGGGTTAGCCTACGAGCAGTACTTC.

This clonotype appeared a single time. This may come from a read error, since a much larger clone is one base off. The CDR3 DNA follows: TGCGCCAGCAGCCAAGCCATGAAGAACACTGAAGCTTTCTTT. Translated: CASSQAMKNTEAFF. This rearrangement joins TRBV10-2 to TRBJ1-1, with unresolved D. This CDR3 is built from 14 residues. Germline values: CDR1 WSHSY, CDR2 SAAADI. V was pared by 6 bases and J by 1 base, with 12 bases between.

The chain uses TRBV15 and TRBJ2-5; D is ambiguous. V was pared by 0 bases and J by 1 base, with 9 bases between. This CDR3 has 15 amino acids. Per germline, CDR1 LNHNV and CDR2 YYDKDF (reference sequence). The CDR3 reads CATSRDRTPQETQYF. The CDR3 DNA follows: TGTGCCACCAGCAGAGATAGAACACCCCAAGAGACCCAGTACTTC.

Regarding this clonotype: This could be a read error, since a much larger clone is one nucleotide away. The chain is built from TRBV11-2 and TRBJ1-4; D unresolved. Germline V CDR1 and CDR2: SGHAT, FQNNGV. This CDR3 is 14 amino acids long. Trimming removed 2 bases at V and 3 bases at J, with 7 bases between. In DNA, the CDR3 is TGTGCCAGCAGCTTATGGGCAGCTAATGAAAAACTGTTTTTT. It specifies CASSLWAANEKLFF.

This clonotype was recorded many times. The chain carries TRBV12-3 or TRBV12-4 and TRBJ1-4; no clear D. The CDR3 sequence is 17 residues long. Trimming pared 0 bases from V and 1 base from J, leaving 12 bases between. This CDR3 is CASSLAIGGLTNEKLFF. The CDR3 DNA is TGTGCCAGCAGTTTAGCCATTGGAGGTTTAACTAATGAAAAACTGTTTTTT.

This clonotype was counted a few times. This chain links TRBV5-1 with TRBJ2-7, with 7 bases identical to TRBD2. The V gene's germline CDR1 is SGHRS and CDR2 YFSETQ. Germline trimming cut 0 bases from V and 2 bases from J; bases unmatched to any gene: 5. The CDR3 runs 15 residues. The CDR3 sequence: CASSLAGGVTYEQYF. CDR3 coding DNA: TGCGCCAGCAGCTTGGCTGGGGGGGTGACCTACGAGCAGTACTTC. Filled out from reference TRBV5-1 and TRBJ2-7, the complete variable domain reads KAGVTQTPRYLIKTRGQQVTLSCSPISGHRSVSWYQQTPGQGLQFLFEYFSETQRNKGNFPGRFSGRQFSNSRSEMNVSTLELGDSALYLCASSLAGGVTYEQYFGPGTRLTVT.

This clonotype came up many times. This chain joins TRBV5-1 and TRBJ2-1; 7 bases fit TRBD1. V was clipped by 3 bases and J by 1 base; unmatched bases: 10. Germline values: CDR1 SGHRS, CDR2 YFSETQ. The CDR3 is made up of 17 amino acids. The CDR3 coding sequence is TGCGCCAGCAGCTCGACACGGGGACAGCTTTCCTACAATGAGCAGTTCTTC. This translates into CASSSTRGQLSYNEQFF.

The table lists this clonotype with many counts. The chain has TRBV2 and TRBJ1-1; possibly TRBD1 for D (6 bases). V lost 6 bases and J lost 7, with 18 bases in between. This CDR3 region has 14 residues. Germline V gene sequence: CDR1 SNHLY, CDR2 FYNNEI. The CDR3 protein is CASRNDRLRSEAFF. The CDR3 bases are TGTGCCAGCAGAAACGACAGGCTCAGGAGTGAAGCTTTCTTT.

This clonotype has only a few counts. The V call is TRBV15, the J call TRBJ2-7; D possibly uses TRBD1 or TRBD2 (6 bases each). Germline V gene data show CDR1 as LNHNV and CDR2 as YYDKDF (reference sequence). The CDR3 has 14 residues. Trimming took 0 bases from V and 6 from J, leaving 12 bases between them. The CDR3, as DNA: TGTGCCACCAGCAGAGATCTCGAGGGGGGCGAGCAGTACGTC. Translated: CATSRDLEGGEQYV.

The chain uses TRBV7-9 and TRBJ2-1; D gene ambiguous. The germline V gene encodes CDR1 SEHNR and CDR2 FQNEAQ (reference sequence). The CDR3 extends over 10 amino acids. With 10 bases removed from V and 10 bases from J, the gap between germline ends came to 11 bases. The CDR3 here is CATPAGEQFF. The CDR3, as DNA: TGTGCCACCCCGGCCGGGGAGCAGTTCTTC.

This clonotype has a handful of counts. The gene calls are TRBV5-1 and TRBJ2-5, with D perhaps matching TRBD2 (6 bases). CDR1 is SGHRS and CDR2 is YFSETQ in the germline V gene. The V end lost 4 bases, the J end lost 5 bases, and 12 bases lay between the germline ends. This CDR3 is built from 13 residues. The CDR3 is CASSPEGRETQYF. CDR3 nucleotides: TGCGCCAGCAGCCCGGAGGGTCGGGAGACCCAGTACTTC.

This clonotype was seen many times. V gene TRBV2 combines with J gene TRBJ1-2, with unresolved D. Trimming left V 10 bases short and J 0 bases short, with 18 bases between. This CDR3 has 15 amino acids. CDR1 and CDR2 (germline): SNHLY, FYNNEI. The CDR3 region has the DNA TGTGCCATCCTTCTGCCGGACGGAACTAACTATGGCTACACCTTC. This sequence encodes CAILLPDGTNYGYTF.

The sample holds a few counts of this clonotype. The chain joins TRBV6-1 to TRBJ2-1; D call uncertain. This CDR3 comprises 15 residues. CDR1 and CDR2 from the germline V gene are MNHNS and SASEGT. Trimming stripped 4 bases from V and 4 bases from J, with 14 bases between. CDR3 protein: CASSVYETAYNEQFF. Written as DNA, the CDR3 is TGTGCCAGCAGTGTTTATGAAACGGCTTACAATGAGCAGTTCTTC.

Only a few counts were recorded for this clonotype. The chain uses TRBV6-1 and TRBJ2-3; 9 nucleotides align to TRBD2. Germline V gives CDR1 MNHNS, CDR2 SASEGT. The CDR3 length is 16 residues. With V trimmed by 2 bases and J by 1 base, 4 bases remained unmatched. The CDR3 DNA is TGTGCCAGCAGTGAACCGGGCGGGAGGGGCACAGATACGCAGTATTTT. It encodes CASSEPGGRGTDTQYF.

This clonotype was seen a handful of times. This chain joins TRBV20-1 and TRBJ2-5; D is perhaps TRBD1 (5 bases). Trimming took 2 bases from V and 2 from J, leaving 9 bases between them. CDR1 DFQATT and CDR2 SNEGSKA come from the germline V gene (reference sequence). The CDR3 is 13 amino acids. In DNA, the CDR3 is TGCAGTGCTAGATGGCCAGGGCAAGAGACCCAGTACTTC. This translates into CSARWPGQETQYF.

The CDR3 DNA follows: TGCAGTGCTGTGAGCGGGAGGATCGAGGAGCTGTTTTTT. It codes for CSAVSGRIEELFF. The rearrangement links TRBV20-1 to TRBJ2-2; 9 bases are a match to TRBD2. V dropped 5 bases and J dropped 10; count of bases not matched to a gene: 8. The CDR3 spans 13 residues. Germline-derived CDR1 and CDR2 are DFQATT and SNEGSKA (reference sequence).

This clonotype was detected many times. V usage is TRBV6-1 and J usage is TRBJ1-4; D remains unclear. Trimming removed 3 bases at V and 4 bases at J, with 9 bases between. CDR1 MNHNS and CDR2 SASEGT come from the germline V gene. The CDR3 is 14 residues long. The CDR3 region is CASSDRSLNEKLFF. The CDR3 region has the DNA TGTGCCAGCAGTGATCGGTCCCTTAATGAAAAACTGTTTTTT.

This clonotype came up many times. V usage is TRBV5-6 and J usage is TRBJ2-7; D perhaps matches TRBD1 (6 bases). The V gene lost 5 bases and the J gene lost 2 bases, with 14 bases spanning the gap. Germline V gene sequence: CDR1 SGHDT, CDR2 YYEEEE. CDR3 length: 14 amino acids. The CDR3 sequence: CASRPSQGTYEQYV. CDR3 in DNA: TGTGCCAGCAGACCTTCACAGGGTACCTACGAGCAGTACGTC.

This clonotype has ten or more counts. V and J are TRBV11-2 and TRBJ2-2, with a tentative D call TRBD2 (6 bases). Germline CDR1 is SGHAT and CDR2 is FQNNGV. V was shortened by 4 bases and J by 3 bases, with 9 bases between the two germline ends. CDR3 length: 14 residues. The CDR3 nucleotides read TGTGCCAGCAGCTCCCGCGGGGACACCGGGGAGCTGTTTTTT. Translating it yields CASSSRGDTGELFF.

With respect to this clonotype: Sequence at one end of the junction differs from germline and may be a read error. The rearrangement links TRBV11-2 to TRBJ2-3; D may be TRBD1 or TRBD2 (5 bases each). Germline lookup yields CDR1 SGHAT and CDR2 FQNNGV. This CDR3 contains 17 residues. The CDR3 DNA sequence: TGTGTCAGCAGCTTAAAGGCTTCAGGGACGATTCCAGATACGCAGTATTTT. Amino acids: CVSSLKASGTIPDTQYF.